This section outlines one T cell receptor beta chain sequence together with its context. The antigen remains undetermined. The sample belongs to a study of CD8 T cells in ankylosing spondylitis. Study findings and constraints: Ankylosing spondylitis blood appeared to be characterized by a TCR beta motif of eight or nine highly homologous variants. Disease-linked clones were reportedly significantly enriched in matched ankylosing spondylitis synovial fluid. As for the disease-linked clones, they showed a CD8+ phenotype and occurred at relatively low frequencies in peripheral blood.

Trimming took 0 bases from V and 1 from J, leaving 7 bases between them. The CDR3 has 14 residues. Germline V CDR1 and CDR2: SGHKS, YYEKEE (reference sequence). Making the TCR beta libraries involved quantitative 5'-RACE with molecular barcodes. TCRdb recomputed calls from the 5' RACE reads with MiXCR, one row per CDR3 protein. The sample yields some 330,000 distinct CDR3 sequences, roughly 8% seen once. This sequence was found in a male donor with ankylosing spondylitis. The chain couples TRBV5-5 to TRBJ1-1; D ambiguous. The sequencing sample was made of blood, either unsorted or a sorted T cell fraction (not recorded which). CDR3 sequence reads: CASSLGLKNTEAFF. In DNA form, the CDR3 reads TGTGCCAGCAGCTTGGGGCTCAAGAACACTGAAGCTTTCTTT.